The T cell receptor (beta chain) under discussion was sequenced for a study of blood T cell repertoires in COVID-19. The method was immunoSEQ multiplex PCR; TCRdb's version includes in-frame clones alone and lacks a portion of them. The sample includes around 280,000 clones, 75% to 90% seen only once; the top ten take 1.5% to 2%. From germline, CDR1 is SGHTA and CDR2 FQGNSA. Deletions cut 1 base from V and 0 bases from J, with 13 bases between. The CDR3 spans 16 residues. Individuals drawn from some 25 US areas were roughly 18 to 95 years old. Among Cohort 3 donors, those recovered had two negative PCRs, clearance, or symptom resolution.

Sequenced material: PBMCs or T cells enriched from blood (not recorded which). This TCR derives from a woman between 40 and 55 years old who had recovered from COVID-19. The rearrangement joins TRBV7-2 to TRBJ2-7; D is perhaps TRBD1 (5 bases). CDR3 DNA sequence: TGTGCCAGCAGCTTAGGGTCCCAGGGCCGCTCCTACGAGCAGTACTTC. It specifies CASSLGSQGRSYEQYF.